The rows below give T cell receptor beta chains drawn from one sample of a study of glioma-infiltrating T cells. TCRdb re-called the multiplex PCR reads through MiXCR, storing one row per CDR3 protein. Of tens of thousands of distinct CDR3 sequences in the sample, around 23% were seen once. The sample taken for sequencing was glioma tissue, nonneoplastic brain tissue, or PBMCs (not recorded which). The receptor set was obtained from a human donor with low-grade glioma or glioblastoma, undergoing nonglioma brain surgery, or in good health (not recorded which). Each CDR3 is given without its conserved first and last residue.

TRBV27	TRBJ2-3	ASSYKSGTSGRARDTQY
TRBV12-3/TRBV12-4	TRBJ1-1	ASSINVEAF
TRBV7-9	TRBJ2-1	ASSPTIGLSYNEQF
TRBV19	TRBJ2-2	ASRTGRIAGELF
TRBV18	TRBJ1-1	ASSPRTASNTEAF
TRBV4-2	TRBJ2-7	ASSQAAGGYYEQY
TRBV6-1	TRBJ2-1	ASRRRTSGTDNEQF
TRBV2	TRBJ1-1	ASSATGNTEAF
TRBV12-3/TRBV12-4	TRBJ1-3	ASSLQRGTGNTIY
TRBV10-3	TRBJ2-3	ASGSGAGPTQY
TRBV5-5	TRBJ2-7	ASSQYASGYYEQY
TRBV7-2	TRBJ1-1	ASSNHRGENTEAF
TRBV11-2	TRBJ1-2	ASSFGPTNYGYT
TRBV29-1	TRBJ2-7	SVEDHTGYEQY
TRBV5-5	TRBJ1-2	ASSPPLQQGVHGYT
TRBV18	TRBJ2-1	ASSPVGSSYNEQF
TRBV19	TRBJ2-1	ASSVDREYNEQF
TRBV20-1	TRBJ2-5	SATLAGETQY
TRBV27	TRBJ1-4	ASSLTRGEKLF
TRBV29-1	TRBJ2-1	SATRRGGNEQF
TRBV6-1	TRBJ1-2	ASSEDVKGWWDYGYT
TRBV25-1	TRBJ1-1	ASSELGTGNGAF
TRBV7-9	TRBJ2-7	ASYPPWY
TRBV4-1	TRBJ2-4	ASLLGSKNIQY
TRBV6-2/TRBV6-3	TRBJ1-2	ASSSPGPTEKTNYGYT
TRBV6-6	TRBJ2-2	ASSYIGGDTGELF
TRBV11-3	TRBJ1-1	ASSLGRTTEAF
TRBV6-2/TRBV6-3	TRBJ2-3	ASRGTSGQGPQY
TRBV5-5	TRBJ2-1	ASSLGSVYNEQF
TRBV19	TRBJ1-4	ATMTARHEKLF
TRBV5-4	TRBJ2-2	ASSPTLSRGGELF
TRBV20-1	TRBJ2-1	SATHSGSYYNEQF
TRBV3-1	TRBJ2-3	ASSRRTSGGSDTQY
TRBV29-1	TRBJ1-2	SAVTGDYGYT
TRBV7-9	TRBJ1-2	ASSFQDSYNYT
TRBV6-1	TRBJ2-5	ASSVRGETQY
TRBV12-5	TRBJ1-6	ASGLVLSLMGSYNSPLH
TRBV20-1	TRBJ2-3	SAGRGDTQY
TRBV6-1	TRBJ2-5	ASSSFRGSNQY
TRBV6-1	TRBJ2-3	ASSPRGVSGKNFPDTQY
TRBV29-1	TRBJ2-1	SVDDRAYNEQF
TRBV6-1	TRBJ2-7	ASSNRRLAAYEQY